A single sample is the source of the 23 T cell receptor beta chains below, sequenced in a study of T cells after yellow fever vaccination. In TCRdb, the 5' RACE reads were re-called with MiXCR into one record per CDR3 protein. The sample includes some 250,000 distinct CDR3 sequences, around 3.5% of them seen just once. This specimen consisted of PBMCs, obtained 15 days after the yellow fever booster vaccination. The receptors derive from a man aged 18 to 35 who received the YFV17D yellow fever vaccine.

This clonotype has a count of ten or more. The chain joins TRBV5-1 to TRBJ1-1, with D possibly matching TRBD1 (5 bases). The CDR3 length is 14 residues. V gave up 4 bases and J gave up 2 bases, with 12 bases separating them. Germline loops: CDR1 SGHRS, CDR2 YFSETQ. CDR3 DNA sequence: TGCGCCAGCAGCAAGACAGACCTTAACACTGAAGCTTTCTTT. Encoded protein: CASSKTDLNTEAFF.

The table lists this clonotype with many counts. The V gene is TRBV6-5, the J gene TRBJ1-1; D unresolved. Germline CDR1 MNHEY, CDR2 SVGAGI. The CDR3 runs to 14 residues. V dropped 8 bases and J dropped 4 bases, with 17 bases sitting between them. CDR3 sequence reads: CASQGGWTGTEAFF. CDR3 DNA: TGTGCCAGCCAAGGTGGATGGACCGGCACTGAAGCTTTCTTT.

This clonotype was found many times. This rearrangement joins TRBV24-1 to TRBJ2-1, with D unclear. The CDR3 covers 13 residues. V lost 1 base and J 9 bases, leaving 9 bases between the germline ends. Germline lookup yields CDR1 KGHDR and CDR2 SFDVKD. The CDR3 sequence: CATSDFGDGEQFF. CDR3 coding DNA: TGTGCCACCAGTGATTTTGGCGATGGTGAGCAGTTCTTC.

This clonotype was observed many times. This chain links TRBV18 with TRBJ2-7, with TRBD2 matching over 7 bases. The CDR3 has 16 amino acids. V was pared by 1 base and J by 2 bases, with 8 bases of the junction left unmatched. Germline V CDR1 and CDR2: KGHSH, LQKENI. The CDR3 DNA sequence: TGTGCCAGCTCACCACAGGAAGCTAGCGGCACCTACGAGCAGTACTTC. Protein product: CASSPQEASGTYEQYF.

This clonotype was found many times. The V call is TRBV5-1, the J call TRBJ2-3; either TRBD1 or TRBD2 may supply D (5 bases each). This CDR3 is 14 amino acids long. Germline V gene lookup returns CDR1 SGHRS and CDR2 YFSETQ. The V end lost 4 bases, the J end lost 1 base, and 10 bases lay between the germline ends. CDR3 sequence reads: CASSPLGGTDTQYF. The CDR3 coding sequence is TGCGCCAGCAGCCCCTTGGGGGGCACAGATACGCAGTATTTT.

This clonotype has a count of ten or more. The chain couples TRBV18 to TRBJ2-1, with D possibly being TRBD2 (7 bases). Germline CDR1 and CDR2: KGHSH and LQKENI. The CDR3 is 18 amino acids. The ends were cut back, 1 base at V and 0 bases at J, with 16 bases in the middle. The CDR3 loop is CASSPRRGPPSSYNEQFF. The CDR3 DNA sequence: TGTGCCAGCTCACCACGGCGGGGGCCCCCGAGCTCCTACAATGAGCAGTTCTTC.

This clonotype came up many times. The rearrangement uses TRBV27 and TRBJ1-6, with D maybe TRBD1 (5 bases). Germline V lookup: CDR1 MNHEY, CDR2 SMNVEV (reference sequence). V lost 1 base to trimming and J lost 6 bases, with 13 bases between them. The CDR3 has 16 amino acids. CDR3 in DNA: TGTGCCAGCAGTTTATTATCAGGGACTGCTAATTCACCCCTCCACTTT. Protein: CASSLLSGTANSPLHF.

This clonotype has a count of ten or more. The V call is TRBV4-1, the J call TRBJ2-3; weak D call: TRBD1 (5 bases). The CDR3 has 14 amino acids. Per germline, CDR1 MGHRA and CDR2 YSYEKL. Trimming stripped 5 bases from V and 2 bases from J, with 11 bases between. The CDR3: CASSYRFNTDTQYF. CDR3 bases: TGCGCCAGCAGCTACAGGTTTAACACAGATACGCAGTATTTT.

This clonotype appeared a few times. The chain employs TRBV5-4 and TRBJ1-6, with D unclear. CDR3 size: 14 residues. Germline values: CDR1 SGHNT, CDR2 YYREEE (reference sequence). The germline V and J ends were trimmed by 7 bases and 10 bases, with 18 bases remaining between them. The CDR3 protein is CASSSEATLSPLHF. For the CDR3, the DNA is TGTGCCAGCTCTTCAGAGGCCACCCTCTCACCCCTCCACTTT.

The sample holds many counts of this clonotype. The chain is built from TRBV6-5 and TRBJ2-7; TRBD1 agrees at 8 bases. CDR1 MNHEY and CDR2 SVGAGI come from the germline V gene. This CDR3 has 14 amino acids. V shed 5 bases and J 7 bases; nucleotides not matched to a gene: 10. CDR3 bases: TGTGCCAGCAGTAACAGGGGGTCTCTAGGGGAGCAGTACTTC. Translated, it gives CASSNRGSLGEQYF.

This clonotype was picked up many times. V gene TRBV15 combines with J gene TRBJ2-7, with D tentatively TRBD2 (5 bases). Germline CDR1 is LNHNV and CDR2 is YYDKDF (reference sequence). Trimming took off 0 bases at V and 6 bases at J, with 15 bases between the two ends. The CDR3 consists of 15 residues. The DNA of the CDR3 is TGTGCCACCAGCAGAGATGGGCGGAGGTCTGGCGAGCAGTACTTC. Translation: CATSRDGRRSGEQYF.

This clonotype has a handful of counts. Here the CDR3 DNA reads TGTGCCACCCAAAGGTTCAATGAGCAGTTCTTC. Translation: CATQRFNEQFF. The chain joins TRBV2 to TRBJ2-1, with D unresolved. The ends were cut back, 10 bases at V and 6 bases at J, with 10 bases in the middle. Germline loops: CDR1 SNHLY, CDR2 FYNNEI. CDR3 size: 11 residues.

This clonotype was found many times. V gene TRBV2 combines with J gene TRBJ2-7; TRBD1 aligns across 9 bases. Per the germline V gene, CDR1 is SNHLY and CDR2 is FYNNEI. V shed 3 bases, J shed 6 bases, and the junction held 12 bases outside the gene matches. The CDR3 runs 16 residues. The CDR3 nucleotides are TGTGCCAGCAGTGAGATATTGGGGACAGGGACCCCCGAGCAGTACTTC. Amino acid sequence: CASSEILGTGTPEQYF.

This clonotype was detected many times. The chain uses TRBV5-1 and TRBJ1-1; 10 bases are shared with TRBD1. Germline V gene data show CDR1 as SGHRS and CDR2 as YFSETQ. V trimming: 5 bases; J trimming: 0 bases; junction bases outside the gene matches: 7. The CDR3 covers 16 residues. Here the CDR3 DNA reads TGCGCCAGCAGGCCCGGGACAGGGGCCCTGAACACTGAAGCTTTCTTT. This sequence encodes CASRPGTGALNTEAFF.

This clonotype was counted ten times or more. CDR3 coding DNA: TGCAGTGCCAAACGGGGGAACAATGAGCAGTTCTTC. It specifies CSAKRGNNEQFF. The chain has TRBV20-1 and TRBJ2-1, with a weak D call TRBD2 (6 bases). In germline, CDR1 is DFQATT, CDR2 SNEGSKA (reference sequence). Between the trimmed V and J ends, which lost 6 bases and 5 bases, there was a span of 11 bases. This CDR3 has 12 amino acids.

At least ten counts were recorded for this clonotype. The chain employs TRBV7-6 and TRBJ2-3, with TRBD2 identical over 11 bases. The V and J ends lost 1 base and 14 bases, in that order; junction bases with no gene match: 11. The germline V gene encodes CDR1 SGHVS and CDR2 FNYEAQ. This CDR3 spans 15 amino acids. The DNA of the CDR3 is TGTGCCAGCAGCTTAGGTGCGACTAGCGGGGCAAGGTGGTATTTT. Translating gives CASSLGATSGARWYF.

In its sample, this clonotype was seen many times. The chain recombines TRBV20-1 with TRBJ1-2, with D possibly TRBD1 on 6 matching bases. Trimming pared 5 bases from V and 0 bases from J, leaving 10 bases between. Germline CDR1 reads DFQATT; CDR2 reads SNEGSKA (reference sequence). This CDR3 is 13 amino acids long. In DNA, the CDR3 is TGCAGTGCTGGAGGACAGTCTAACTATGGCTACACCTTC. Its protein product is CSAGGQSNYGYTF.

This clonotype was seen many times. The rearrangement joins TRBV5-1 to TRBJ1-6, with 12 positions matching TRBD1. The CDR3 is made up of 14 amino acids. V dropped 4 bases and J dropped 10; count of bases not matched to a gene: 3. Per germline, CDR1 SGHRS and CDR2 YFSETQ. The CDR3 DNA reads TGCGCCAGCAGCGATGGGACAGGGGGCTCACCCCTCCACTTT. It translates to CASSDGTGGSPLHF.

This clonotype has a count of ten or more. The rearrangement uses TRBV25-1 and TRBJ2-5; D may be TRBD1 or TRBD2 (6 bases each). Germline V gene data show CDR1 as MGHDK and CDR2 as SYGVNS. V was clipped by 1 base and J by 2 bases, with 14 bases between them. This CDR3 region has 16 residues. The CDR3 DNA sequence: TGTGCCAGCAGTGAATCGGGGGCTAGCGCACAAGAGACCCAGTACTTC. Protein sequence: CASSESGASAQETQYF.

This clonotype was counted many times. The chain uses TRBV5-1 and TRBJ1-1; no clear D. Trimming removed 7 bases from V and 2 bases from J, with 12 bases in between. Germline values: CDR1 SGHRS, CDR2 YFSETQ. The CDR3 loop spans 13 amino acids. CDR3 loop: CASGSWSNTEAFF. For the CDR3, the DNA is TGCGCCAGCGGATCCTGGAGTAACACTGAAGCTTTCTTT.

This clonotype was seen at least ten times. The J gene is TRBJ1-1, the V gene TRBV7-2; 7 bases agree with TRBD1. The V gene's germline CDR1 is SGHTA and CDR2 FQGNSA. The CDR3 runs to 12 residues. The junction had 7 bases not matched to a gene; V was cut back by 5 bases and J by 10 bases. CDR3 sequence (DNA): TGTGCCAGCAGCCCGCGACAGGGAAGAGCTTTCTTT. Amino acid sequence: CASSPRQGRAFF.

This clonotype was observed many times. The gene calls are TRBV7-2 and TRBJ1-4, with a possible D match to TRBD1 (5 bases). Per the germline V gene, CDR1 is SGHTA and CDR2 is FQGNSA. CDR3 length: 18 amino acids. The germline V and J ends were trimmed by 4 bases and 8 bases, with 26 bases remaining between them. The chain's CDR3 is CASSSRRTSGLGGEKLFF. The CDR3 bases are TGTGCCAGCAGCTCCCGGCGGACAAGTGGCTTGGGAGGGGAAAAACTGTTTTTT.

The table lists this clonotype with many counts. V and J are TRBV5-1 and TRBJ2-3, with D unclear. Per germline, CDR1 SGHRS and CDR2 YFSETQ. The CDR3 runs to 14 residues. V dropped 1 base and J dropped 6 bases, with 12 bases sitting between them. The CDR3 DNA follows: TGCGCCAGCAGCTTGTCCCTGACGCAGGATACGCAGTATTTT. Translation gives CASSLSLTQDTQYF.